The 31 T cell receptor beta chains given below trace back to one sample, sequenced in a study of blood T cells in healthy people across ages. Next came a second PCR, run for 7 to 11 cycles, which used a sample-barcoded 5' primer along with a J-beta primer mix. TCRdb re-derived calls from the 5' RACE reads in MiXCR, one entry per CDR3 protein. The sample consists of 700,000 to 1,000,000 distinct CDR3 sequences, under 45% of them appearing once. Sample: blood. Source of these receptors: a man in his 60s in good health.

This clonotype has only a few counts. V usage is TRBV4-3 and J usage is TRBJ2-3; D not certain. The CDR3 totals 16 residues. The germline V gene encodes CDR1 LGHNA and CDR2 YSLEER. V was pared by 2 bases and J by 4 bases, with 16 bases between. Here the CDR3 DNA reads TGCGCCAGCAGCCAATCTCAACCCGGCGCGGCAGATACGCAGTATTTT. Its protein product is CASSQSQPGAADTQYF.

This sequence joins TRBV7-2 and TRBJ2-5; weak D call: TRBD2 (5 bases). Germline V gene data show CDR1 as SGHTA and CDR2 as FQGNSA. CDR3 length equals 14 residues. Trimming pared 3 bases from V and 8 bases from J, leaving 16 bases between. The CDR3 DNA sequence: TGTGCCAGCAGCTTTAACGGGGTGACGTCCACCCAGTACTTC. Protein sequence: CASSFNGVTSTQYF.

This clonotype was found a few times. This chain joins TRBV13 and TRBJ2-1, with TRBD1 identical over 10 bases. The CDR3 spans 15 residues. The V gene end was trimmed by 5 bases and the J gene end by 2 bases; junction bases not matched to a gene: 3. CDR1 PRHDT and CDR2 FYEKMQ come from the germline V gene (reference sequence). Here the CDR3 reads CASSPGTGAYNEQFF. CDR3 nucleotides: TGTGCCAGCAGCCCCGGGACAGGGGCCTACAATGAGCAGTTCTTC. Drawing the rest from reference TRBV13 and TRBJ2-1, the complete variable domain is AAGVIQSPRHLIKEKRETATLKCYPIPRHDTVYWYQQGPGQDPQFLISFYEKMQSDKGSIPDRFSAQQFSDYHSELNMSSLELGDSALYFCASSPGTGAYNEQFFGPGTRLTVL.

This clonotype appeared a single time. CDR3 in DNA: TGTGCCAGCAGTTTACGGACAGGGGCGGAGGCCCAGTACTTC. Translation gives CASSLRTGAEAQYF. V gene TRBV12-3 or TRBV12-4 combines with J gene TRBJ2-5; TRBD1 matches 9 bases. The CDR3 sequence is 14 residues long. V lost 2 bases and J lost 9; bases outside the gene matches: 7.

The CDR3 bases are TGCAGTGCTAAACAGGGGGTGGCTAAAGCTTTCTTT. This codes for CSAKQGVAKAFF. V is TRBV20-1 and J is TRBJ1-1; TRBD1 matches at 8 bases. This CDR3 has 12 amino acids. V was pared by 4 bases and J by 9 bases, with 7 bases of the junction left unmatched. The V gene's germline CDR1 is DFQATT and CDR2 SNEGSKA (reference sequence).

The chain uses TRBV9 and TRBJ2-5, with D perhaps TRBD1 or TRBD2 (5 bases each). The CDR3 has 18 amino acids. V lost 0 bases to trimming and J lost 1 base, with 19 bases between them. Germline CDR1 SGDLS, CDR2 YYNGEE. The CDR3 coding sequence is TGTGCCAGCAGCGTAGGCTCGGGGACCGCCGCCCCCCAAGAGACCCAGTACTTC. It codes for CASSVGSGTAAPQETQYF.

This clonotype has more than one count but fewer than ten. The chain carries TRBV5-1 and TRBJ2-7; the D gene is possibly TRBD1 (6 bases). The J call may be mistaken, given a closer DNA end match to TRBJ2-4. Germline CDR1 SGHRS, CDR2 YFSETQ. The length of the CDR3 is 16 residues. CDR3 DNA sequence: TGCGCCAGCAGCTCCGCTTGGGGGCTAGGCGAAAACATTCAGTACTTC. Protein: CASSSAWGLGENIQYF.

The chain has TRBV4-1 and TRBJ1-5; maybe TRBD1 (5 bases). There are 15 residues in the CDR3. V was shortened by 4 bases and J by 4 bases, with 14 bases between the two germline ends. Looked up from germline, CDR1 is MGHRA and CDR2 is YSYEKL. The DNA for the CDR3 is TGCGCCAGCAGCCGTACGGGACCGGATAATCAGCCCCAGCATTTT. Its translation: CASSRTGPDNQPQHF.

Only one count was recorded for this clonotype. The V and J genes are TRBV7-8 and TRBJ1-6; TRBD1 agrees at 8 bases. CDR1 SGHVS and CDR2 FQNEAQ come from the germline V gene. V trimming: 5 bases; J trimming: 11 bases; junction bases outside the gene matches: 14. The CDR3 loop spans 16 amino acids. The CDR3 protein is CASSPTSRQGWAPLHF. CDR3 sequence (DNA): TGTGCCAGCAGCCCCACTAGCCGACAGGGGTGGGCACCCCTCCACTTT.

This clonotype was seen a few times. The chain couples TRBV7-9 to TRBJ2-3; 7 bases match TRBD2. Trimming at V came to 5 bases and at J to 8 bases, leaving 4 bases not matched to a gene. CDR3 size: 12 residues. CDR1 is SEHNR and CDR2 is FQNEAQ in the germline V gene (reference sequence). The CDR3 spells CASSAPSGTQYF. The CDR3 DNA is TGTGCCAGCAGCGCCCCTAGCGGTACGCAGTATTTT.

The chain carries TRBV7-9 and TRBJ2-5, with TRBD2 matching 7 bases. Germline CDR1 and CDR2: SEHNR and FQNEAQ (reference sequence). The CDR3 has 12 residues. V gave up 7 bases and J gave up 5 bases; unmatched junction bases: 4. The CDR3 region is CASMRGRETQYF. The CDR3 DNA follows: TGTGCCAGCATGCGGGGGAGGGAGACCCAGTACTTC.

This chain connects TRBV4-3 to TRBJ2-6; D possibly corresponds to TRBD2 (6 bases). Trimming stripped 0 bases from V and 1 base from J, with 16 bases between. The length of the CDR3 is 19 residues. The germline gives CDR1 LGHNA, CDR2 YSLEER. As DNA, the CDR3 is TGCGCCAGCAGCCAAGATGGTGGAGGGCGGTCGTCTGGGGCCAACGTCCTGACTTTC. Protein sequence: CASSQDGGGRSSGANVLTF.

This chain links TRBV29-1 with TRBJ2-1; D may correspond to TRBD1 or TRBD2 (5 bases each). The V end was cut by 7 bases, the J end by 6 bases, with 22 bases between. CDR1 is SQVTM, CDR2 ANQGSEA, per germline. The CDR3 runs to 15 residues. CDR3 bases: TGCAGCGCACCCCTCCGGTGGGGGTTAGGCAATGAGCAGTTCTTC. Amino acids: CSAPLRWGLGNEQFF.

V gene TRBV9 combines with J gene TRBJ2-5; D might be TRBD1 (6 bases). V was pared by 3 bases and J by 11 bases, with 26 bases between. Germline CDR1 reads SGDLS; CDR2 reads YYNGEE. This CDR3 is 16 amino acids long. The CDR3 spells CASSAPGHRLYNEQYF. DNA of the CDR3: TGTGCCAGCAGCGCCCCGGGACATCGGTTATACAATGAGCAGTACTTC.

This clonotype was seen only a few times. The chain has TRBV5-6 and TRBJ1-6; 12 nucleotides match TRBD1. Germline V gene sequence: CDR1 SGHDT, CDR2 YYEEEE. The V and J ends lost 4 bases and 7 bases, in that order; junction bases with no gene match: 9. The CDR3 length is 17 residues. This chain's CDR3 is CASSQGDRGRWNSPLHF. CDR3 bases: TGTGCCAGCAGCCAGGGGGACAGGGGGCGATGGAATTCACCCCTCCACTTT.

The V call is TRBV5-1, the J call TRBJ2-6, with D tentatively TRBD1 (5 bases). The CDR3 covers 16 residues. The germline V and J ends were trimmed by 5 bases and 1 base, with 13 bases remaining between them. Germline CDR1 and CDR2: SGHRS and YFSETQ. CDR3 in amino acids: CASSTRPGSGANVLTF. CDR3 coding DNA: TGCGCCAGCAGTACAAGGCCAGGGTCTGGGGCCAACGTCCTGACTTTC.

V and J are TRBV30 and TRBJ2-3; no clear D. The ends were cut back, 5 bases at V and 2 bases at J, with 2 bases in the middle. The CDR3 extends over 10 amino acids. Germline CDR1 reads GTSNPN; CDR2 reads SVGIG (reference sequence). As DNA, the CDR3 is TGTGCCTGGTCCACAGATACGCAGTATTTT. As protein: CAWSTDTQYF.

This clonotype has a handful of counts. The chain links TRBV5-5 to TRBJ1-2; 9 positions agree with TRBD1. The CDR3 contains 16 residues. Germline V gives CDR1 SGHKS, CDR2 YYEKEE (reference sequence). The J segment lost 5 bases and the V segment lost 4 bases, leaving 12 bases of the junction unmatched. CDR3 sequence: CASSVPGQGLQYGYTF. The CDR3 DNA reads TGTGCCAGCAGCGTACCGGGACAGGGTTTGCAATATGGCTACACCTTC.

This sequence joins TRBV21-1 and TRBJ1-4; the table's D call, TRBD1, was not checked against the DNA. TRBV21-1 is marked as a pseudogene. CDR3 size: 15 residues. The CDR3 DNA reads TGTGCCAGCAGCATCTACAGGGTGACTAATGAAAAACTGTTTTTT. Its translation: CASSIYRVTNEKLFF.

CDR3 DNA sequence: TGTGCCACCAGCCAACACCCGGGACAGGGATACAATGAGCAGTTCTTC. The encoded protein is CATSQHPGQGYNEQFF. The chain employs TRBV15 and TRBJ2-1; 9 nucleotides line up with TRBD1. Per germline, CDR1 LNHNV and CDR2 YYDKDF (reference sequence). Trimming removed 5 bases from V and 4 bases from J; junction bases left unmatched: 9. The CDR3 covers 16 residues.

This clonotype was found a few times. V and J are TRBV5-1 and TRBJ2-7; perhaps TRBD1 as D (7 bases). The CDR3 loop spans 14 amino acids. Between the trimmed V and J ends, which lost 0 bases and 9 bases, there was a span of 16 bases. The V gene's germline CDR1 is SGHRS and CDR2 YFSETQ. The CDR3 protein is CASSLEDRTTGQYF. The CDR3 nucleotides are TGCGCCAGCAGCTTGGAGGACAGGACTACAGGGCAGTACTTC.

The rearrangement uses TRBV12-3 or TRBV12-4 and TRBJ2-3; maybe TRBD2 (5 bases). Trimming removed 7 bases at V and 4 bases at J, with 15 bases between. The CDR3 is 14 residues long. The CDR3 region is CASMRGQVADTQYF. In DNA, the CDR3 is TGTGCCAGCATGCGAGGGCAGGTCGCAGATACGCAGTATTTT.

This rearrangement joins TRBV9 to TRBJ2-3; TRBD1 matches at 10 bases. V dropped 4 bases and J dropped 2; count of bases not matched to a gene: 19. The CDR3 is made up of 20 amino acids. Germline V CDR1 and CDR2: SGDLS, YYNGEE. The CDR3 DNA reads TGTGCCAGCAGCTTCCGGGACAGGGGTCCCAGCGGGGAGATCACAGATACGCAGTATTTT. It yields the protein CASSFRDRGPSGEITDTQYF.

This clonotype was counted only a few times. This chain connects TRBV29-1 to TRBJ2-1, with a tentative D call TRBD1 (5 bases). With the DNA end fitting TRBJ2-7 better, the J assignment may be wrong. This CDR3 has 14 amino acids. CDR1 SQVTM and CDR2 ANQGSEA come from the germline V gene. The chain's CDR3 is CSAAQDLSYNEQYF. The CDR3 DNA follows: TGCAGCGCGGCACAGGATCTCTCCTACAATGAGCAGTACTTC.

The rearrangement joins TRBV7-9 to TRBJ2-7; the match to TRBD1 covers 8 bases. CDR3 length: 15 residues. The V gene end was trimmed by 5 bases and the J gene end by 5 bases; junction bases not matched to a gene: 11. CDR1 is SEHNR, CDR2 FQNEAQ, per germline (reference sequence). CDR3 coding DNA: TGTGCCAGCAGCCCCCAAGACAGGGGTATCCACGAGCAGTACTTC. It encodes CASSPQDRGIHEQYF.

This chain joins TRBV7-3 and TRBJ2-5; maybe TRBD1 (6 bases). V was clipped by 5 bases and J by 3 bases, with 13 bases between them. The CDR3 runs to 14 residues. Germline loops: CDR1 SGHTA, CDR2 FQGTGA. The CDR3: CASSRQGGEETQYF. The CDR3 bases are TGTGCCAGCAGCCGCCAAGGGGGAGAAGAGACCCAGTACTTC.

V is TRBV6-1 and J is TRBJ2-7; D could derive from TRBD1 or TRBD2 (5 bases each). This CDR3 is built from 14 residues. The germline V gene encodes CDR1 MNHNS and CDR2 SASEGT. V was trimmed by 6 bases and J by 0 bases, leaving 12 bases between them. CDR3 amino acids: CASRDRDRSYEQYF. The CDR3 DNA reads TGTGCCAGCAGAGATCGGGACCGCTCCTACGAGCAGTACTTC.

Worth noting for this clonotype: It may be a read error: a sequence one base away is much more abundant. The chain recombines TRBV3-1 with TRBJ1-2, with D possibly TRBD1 on 5 matching bases. This CDR3 has 13 amino acids. Trimming removed 4 bases at V and 4 bases at J, with 10 bases between. The V gene's germline CDR1 is LGHDT and CDR2 YNNKEL (reference sequence). CDR3 sequence reads: CASSRGGFYGYTF. Written as DNA, the CDR3 is TGTGCCAGCAGCCGGGGGGGATTCTATGGCTACACCTTC.

This clonotype appeared a few times. This rearrangement joins TRBV18 to TRBJ2-7, with a weak D call TRBD2 (6 bases). Germline CDR1 is KGHSH and CDR2 is LQKENI. V lost 6 bases to trimming and J lost 5 bases, with 23 bases between them. The CDR3 contains 16 residues. CDR3 nucleotides: TGTGCCAGCTCGCGACTAGGGACGGCGAAGGAAGACGAGCAGTACTTC. The encoded protein is CASSRLGTAKEDEQYF.

The chain is built from TRBV30 and TRBJ2-4, with D perhaps assigned TRBD1 or TRBD2 (6 bases each). The DNA end is more similar to TRBJ2-7, so the J call may be wrong. The germline CDR1 and CDR2 sequences are GTSNPN and SVGIG (reference sequence). The CDR3 is 12 amino acids. The CDR3 reads CVPKGGRYEQYF. CDR3 DNA: TGTGTCCCCAAGGGGGGAAGGTACGAGCAGTACTTC.

The gene calls are TRBV29-1 and TRBJ1-4, with D possibly being TRBD1 (5 bases). The V end lost 6 bases, the J end lost 10 bases, and 15 bases lay between the germline ends. The CDR3 length is 12 residues. CDR1 SQVTM and CDR2 ANQGSEA come from the germline V gene. The CDR3 bases are TGCAGCGTCGGGGACTCAACTGGAAAACTGTTTTTT. Translated: CSVGDSTGKLFF.